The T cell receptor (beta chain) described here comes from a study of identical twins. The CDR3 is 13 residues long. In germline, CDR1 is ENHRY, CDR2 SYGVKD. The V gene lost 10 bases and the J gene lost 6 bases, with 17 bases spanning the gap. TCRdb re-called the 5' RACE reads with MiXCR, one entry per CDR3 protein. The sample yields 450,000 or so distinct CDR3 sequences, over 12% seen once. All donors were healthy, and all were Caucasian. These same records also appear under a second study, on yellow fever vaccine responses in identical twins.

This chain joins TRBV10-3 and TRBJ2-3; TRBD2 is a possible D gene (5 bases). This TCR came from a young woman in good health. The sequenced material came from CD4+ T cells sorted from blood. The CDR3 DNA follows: TGTGCCACACACCACGGAAGGGAGGATACGCAGTATTTT. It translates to CATHHGREDTQYF.